This TCR beta chain derives from a study of T cell repertoires in cytomegalovirus infection. Study-wide background: Well-studied HLA-B-restricted CMV epitopes were used in the study alongside recently identified HLA-C-restricted ones. CMV infection and matching HLA type were both indicated by public TCR beta signatures. Broader study findings: Ex vivo responses were dominated by HLA-C-restricted CMV-specific TCR beta clonotypes. Carriers of CMV plus the relevant HLA were identified by cumulative public TCR beta family frequency.

TCRdb reprocessed the reads via MiXCR and lists one record per CDR3 protein. The table records fewer than 850,000 distinct CDR3 sequences, approximately 32% of them present only once. This clonotype was recorded a few times. Its specificity is not known. The input for sequencing was cultured CD8+ T cells from PBMCs, taken from culture after CMV antigen stimulation. This receptor was taken from a human donor in good health (CMV status not recorded). Some clones in this sample may be carry-over from other donors' samples.

CDR3 region: CASSSLENYNEQFF. DNA of the CDR3: TGTGCCAGCAGCTCGCTCGAGAATTACAATGAGCAGTTCTTC. The chain couples TRBV28 to TRBJ2-1; D ambiguous. Germline loops: CDR1 MDHEN, CDR2 SYDVKM. The CDR3 is 14 amino acids. The V end was cut by 6 bases, the J end by 4 bases, with 13 bases between.